These 22 T cell receptor beta chains came from one sample sequenced in a study of blood T cell repertoires in COVID-19. The assay was immunoSEQ multiplex PCR, and TCRdb's table has in-frame clones only and misses some. The table lists 250,000 to 300,000 clones, roughly 90% of them singletons. Specimen: PBMCs or T cells enriched from blood (not recorded which). Receptor source: a woman in her sixties who had recovered from COVID-19.

The chain links TRBV18 to TRBJ1-2; D not resolved. Germline-derived CDR1 and CDR2 are KGHSH and LQKENI. This CDR3 is 13 amino acids long. V was shortened by 0 bases and J by 8 bases, with 10 bases between the two germline ends. Here the CDR3 DNA reads TGTGCCAGCTCACCACCGAGTGAGCGCGGCTACACCTTC. Its protein is CASSPPSERGYTF.

This clone has only one observation. The CDR3 loop is CASSPSTGASGNTIYF. The CDR3 DNA is TGTGCCAGCTCACCAAGCACAGGGGCGTCAGGAAACACCATATATTTT. The genes are TRBV18 and TRBJ1-3, with TRBD1 matching 7 bases. From germline, CDR1 is KGHSH and CDR2 LQKENI. Trimming took 2 bases from V and 4 from J; bases not matched to a gene: 8. The length of the CDR3 is 16 residues.

V and J are TRBV18 and TRBJ2-1; a possible D gene is TRBD2 (6 bases). Germline lookup yields CDR1 KGHSH and CDR2 LQKENI. This CDR3 is 15 amino acids long. Between the trimmed V and J ends, which lost 2 bases and 6 bases, there was a span of 14 bases. The DNA of the CDR3 is TGTGCCAGCTCACCATCCACGGGAGCGCTCAATGAGCAGTTCTTC. Translation: CASSPSTGALNEQFF.

The chain employs TRBV28 and TRBJ1-2; 8 bases fit TRBD1. The junction had 8 bases not matched to a gene; V was cut back by 6 bases and J by 5 bases. The CDR3 sequence is 14 residues long. Germline CDR1 reads MDHEN; CDR2 reads SYDVKM. For the CDR3, the DNA is TGTGCCAGCAGGACAGGGGCCCCCGGGTATGGCTACACCTTC. Protein: CASRTGAPGYGYTF.

The V call is TRBV28, the J call TRBJ2-1; 8 bases map to TRBD2. This CDR3 spans 15 amino acids. Trimming took 3 bases from V and 5 from J; bases not matched to a gene: 6. Germline V lookup: CDR1 MDHEN, CDR2 SYDVKM. CDR3 region: CASSFPGLGNNEQFF. The CDR3 DNA sequence: TGTGCCAGCAGTTTCCCGGGACTAGGAAACAATGAGCAGTTCTTC.

V usage is TRBV6-5 and J usage is TRBJ1-5; possibly TRBD1 for D (5 bases). The CDR3 contains 13 residues. Trimming took off 8 bases at V and 7 bases at J, with 15 bases between the two ends. CDR1 is MNHEY, CDR2 SVGAGI, per germline. CDR3 in amino acids: CASQMQGSQPQHF. The CDR3 DNA follows: TGTGCCAGCCAGATGCAGGGAAGCCAGCCCCAGCATTTT.

The chain couples TRBV28 to TRBJ2-7; D might be TRBD2 (6 bases). Trimming removed 7 bases at V and 4 bases at J, with 23 bases between. Germline assignment: CDR1 MDHEN and CDR2 SYDVKM. This CDR3 comprises 16 residues. CDR3 in amino acids: CASTPRGHGSGYEQYF. In nucleotides, the CDR3 is TGTGCCAGCACTCCAAGAGGCCACGGGAGTGGATACGAGCAGTACTTC.

The chain combines TRBV11-2 with TRBJ2-5; TRBD2 aligns across 9 bases. The CDR3 has 16 residues. Germline assignment: CDR1 SGHAT and CDR2 FQNNGV. V lost 5 bases to trimming and J lost 5 bases; unmatched junction nucleotides: 12. The CDR3 loop reads CASSPPGRAGGETQYF. The CDR3 region has the DNA TGTGCCAGCAGCCCTCCGGGCAGAGCGGGAGGCGAGACCCAGTACTTC.

The V and J genes are TRBV18 and TRBJ2-3; 10 bases align to TRBD2. Unmatched junction bases numbered 7, after V lost 5 bases and J lost 2 bases. The CDR3 runs to 16 residues. CDR1 is KGHSH and CDR2 is LQKENI in the germline V gene. This CDR3 reads CASSVSSGGNTDTQYF. CDR3 in DNA: TGTGCCAGCTCAGTCTCTAGCGGGGGCAACACAGATACGCAGTATTTT.

The chain recombines TRBV27 with TRBJ2-7; a weak D match, TRBD2 (5 bases). The germline CDR1 and CDR2 sequences are MNHEY and SMNVEV (reference sequence). The CDR3 extends over 14 amino acids. V was cut by 3 bases and J by 1 base, with 10 bases left in between. CDR3 sequence reads: CASSFFGESYEQYF. CDR3 DNA sequence: TGTGCCAGCAGTTTTTTCGGGGAGTCCTACGAGCAGTACTTC.

The genes are TRBV10-3 and TRBJ2-2; D is perhaps TRBD1 (5 bases). The CDR3 spans 14 residues. From germline, CDR1 is ENHRY and CDR2 SYGVKD. V was trimmed by 8 bases and J by 1 base, leaving 11 bases between them. The CDR3 region is CAIQITGNTGELFF. DNA of the CDR3: TGTGCCATCCAAATCACAGGGAACACCGGGGAGCTGTTTTTT.

V usage is TRBV30 and J usage is TRBJ2-1; D possibly corresponds to TRBD1 (5 bases). The CDR3 covers 13 residues. V was pared by 3 bases and J by 0 bases, with 6 bases between. Germline CDR1 and CDR2: GTSNPN and SVGIG (reference sequence). The CDR3 loop is CAWSRVSYNEQFF. DNA for the CDR3: TGTGCCTGGAGCAGGGTCTCCTACAATGAGCAGTTCTTC.

This clone has a single count. The DNA of the CDR3 is TGTGCCAGCAGCATAGGAACAGTCAGCTCCTACGAGCAGTACTTC. Translated: CASSIGTVSSYEQYF. The chain uses TRBV9 and TRBJ2-7; D ambiguous. With 4 bases removed from V and 0 bases from J, the gap between germline ends came to 14 bases. This CDR3 is built from 15 residues. From germline, CDR1 is SGDLS and CDR2 YYNGEE.

The chain joins TRBV4-1 to TRBJ2-7, with D perhaps matching TRBD2 (6 bases). CDR3 length: 14 residues. Per the germline V gene, CDR1 is MGHRA and CDR2 is YSYEKL. V lost 1 base to trimming and J lost 5 bases, with 12 bases between them. In DNA form, the CDR3 reads TGCGCCAGCAGCCAAGCGGGCGGGGTCAACGAGCAGTACTTC. It is translated as CASSQAGGVNEQYF.

The chain has TRBV18 and TRBJ1-1; D is unclear. Trimming cost V 6 bases and J 2 bases, with 16 bases left between them. The CDR3 is 15 amino acids. Germline CDR1 and CDR2: KGHSH and LQKENI. The CDR3 DNA reads TGTGCCAGCTCCCTTTCCGACACCTTAAACACTGAAGCTTTCTTT. It codes for CASSLSDTLNTEAFF.

The gene calls are TRBV5-1 and TRBJ1-4; tentative D call: TRBD1 (5 bases). The germline V gene encodes CDR1 SGHRS and CDR2 YFSETQ. The germline V and J ends were trimmed by 9 bases and 4 bases, with 13 bases remaining between them. This CDR3 has 13 amino acids. CDR3 region: CATREEVNEKLFF. The CDR3 bases are TGCGCCACCAGGGAGGAGGTTAATGAAAAACTGTTTTTT. The full variable domain, in which reference TRBV5-1 and TRBJ1-4 provide the parts outside the CDR3, is KAGVTQTPRYLIKTRGQQVTLSCSPISGHRSVSWYQQTPGQGLQFLFEYFSETQRNKGNFPGRFSGRQFSNSRSEMNVSTLELGDSALYLCATREEVNEKLFFGSGTQLSVL.

The V and J genes are TRBV28 and TRBJ1-5; 9 positions agree with TRBD1. The CDR3 has 18 amino acids. CDR1 and CDR2 (germline): MDHEN, SYDVKM. V shed 11 bases and J 5 bases; nucleotides not matched to a gene: 22. Here the CDR3 reads CAGGSQGTGNFRDQPQHF. CDR3 sequence (DNA): TGTGCCGGCGGAAGCCAAGGGACAGGGAACTTTCGAGATCAGCCCCAGCATTTT.

The rearrangement joins TRBV9 to TRBJ1-1, with D uncertain. The V gene lost 4 bases and the J gene lost 4 bases, with 11 bases spanning the gap. Germline CDR1 is SGDLS and CDR2 is YYNGEE. CDR3 length: 13 residues. DNA for the CDR3: TGTGCCAGCAGCCTCTCGGGAGTCACTGAAGCTTTCTTT. Residues: CASSLSGVTEAFF.

V and J are TRBV7-9 and TRBJ1-3; D remains ambiguous. Germline V lookup: CDR1 SEHNR, CDR2 FQNEAQ (reference sequence). V dropped 1 base and J dropped 4 bases, with 5 bases sitting between them. This CDR3 is built from 13 residues. The CDR3 sequence: CASSLGAGNTIYF. The DNA of the CDR3 is TGTGCCAGCAGCTTAGGCGCGGGAAACACCATATATTTT.

The rearrangement uses TRBV5-6 and TRBJ1-5, with D uncertain. Germline V gene lookup returns CDR1 SGHDT and CDR2 YYEEEE. This CDR3 region has 14 residues. Trimming took 3 bases from V and 0 from J, leaving 7 bases between them. CDR3 sequence (DNA): TGTGCCAGCAGCTATTTGCGTAGCAATCAGCCCCAGCATTTT. Its protein is CASSYLRSNQPQHF.

V and J are TRBV11-3 and TRBJ1-1; 7 positions agree with TRBD1. Germline V gives CDR1 SGHNT, CDR2 YENEEA. The V segment lost 5 bases and the J segment 0 bases; nucleotides outside the gene matches: 6. The CDR3 is made up of 15 amino acids. The CDR3 loop reads CASSQIGGLNTEAFF. CDR3 DNA sequence: TGTGCCAGCAGCCAAATAGGGGGCCTGAACACTGAAGCTTTCTTT.

A single count supports this clone. The rearrangement uses TRBV5-4 and TRBJ1-1; no clear D. In germline, CDR1 is SGHNT, CDR2 YYREEE (reference sequence). The CDR3 is made up of 14 amino acids. Trimming left V 2 bases short and J 6 bases short, with 14 bases between. The CDR3 spells CASSFQVAISEAFF. In DNA, the CDR3 is TGTGCCAGCAGCTTCCAGGTGGCTATCTCTGAAGCTTTCTTT.